The 21 T cell receptor beta chains below all came from one sample that was sequenced in a study of CD8+ T cells in alopecia areata. Indicated treatment: oral pan-JAK inhibitor, 5-10 mg twice daily. Following RNA extraction, reverse transcription yielded cDNA that acted as the sequencing template. Clones were sequenced by immunoSEQ multiplex PCR, and TCRdb holds only the in-frame ones, with some missing. The table has 150,000 to 200,000 clones, roughly 60% seen once. The specimen was CD4+ T cells sorted from blood, collected at week 24, from a patient treated with tofacitinib. The receptors here all came from a human donor with alopecia areata.

This chain connects TRBV6-5 to TRBJ1-5, with D possibly being TRBD1 (6 bases). CDR3 length: 13 amino acids. CDR1 is MNHEY, CDR2 SVGAGI, per germline. V lost 5 bases to trimming and J lost 6 bases, with 11 bases between them. CDR3 region: CASSGQLSQPQHF. The CDR3 bases are TGTGCCAGCAGTGGACAGCTCAGTCAGCCCCAGCATTTT.

The V call is TRBV5-1, the J call TRBJ1-2, with D possibly TRBD1 on 5 matching bases. The germline V and J ends were trimmed by 3 bases and 4 bases, with 13 bases remaining between them. The CDR3 extends over 14 amino acids. Germline V lookup: CDR1 SGHRS, CDR2 YFSETQ. The CDR3 nucleotides read TGCGCCAGCAGCTCCTACGGGACGAGCTATGGCTACACCTTC. The encoded protein is CASSSYGTSYGYTF.

J is TRBJ1-4 and V is TRBV25-1, with unresolved D. Per the germline V gene, CDR1 is MGHDK and CDR2 is SYGVNS. CDR3 length: 14 residues. Trimming stripped 5 bases from V and 5 bases from J, with 12 bases between. CDR3 loop: CASSRGLGNEKLFF. The CDR3 DNA follows: TGTGCCAGCAGTCGCGGACTCGGGAATGAAAAACTGTTTTTT.

The chain joins TRBV12-5 to TRBJ2-5; D remains ambiguous. CDR1 and CDR2 from the germline V gene are LGHNT and FRNRAP. The CDR3 spans 15 residues. V was trimmed by 5 bases and J by 4 bases, leaving 17 bases between them. This CDR3 is CASGPPTAIIETQYF. CDR3 in DNA: TGTGCTAGTGGTCCACCAACAGCAATAATAGAGACCCAGTACTTC.

The rearrangement links TRBV9 to TRBJ2-2; 7 nucleotides agree with TRBD2. The CDR3 consists of 13 residues. The ends lost 2 bases at V and 7 bases at J; junction bases unmatched: 2. CDR1 is SGDLS, CDR2 YYNGEE, per germline. The chain's CDR3 is CASSVWEGGELFF. CDR3 bases: TGTGCCAGCAGCGTTTGGGAGGGCGGGGAGCTGTTTTTT.

The table lists this clone with a count of one. The chain combines TRBV19 with TRBJ1-2, with D perhaps TRBD1 (5 bases). This CDR3 region has 14 residues. V was shortened by 7 bases and J by 1 base, with 13 bases between the two germline ends. The germline V gene encodes CDR1 LNHDA and CDR2 SQIVND (reference sequence). The CDR3 reads CASIRGQGNYGYTF. The CDR3 coding sequence is TGTGCCAGTATTCGCGGGCAGGGTAACTATGGCTACACCTTC.

The rearrangement joins TRBV7-6 to TRBJ2-3; 11 bases align to TRBD2. This CDR3 spans 15 amino acids. V trimming: 1 base; J trimming: 6 bases; junction bases outside the gene matches: 3. Germline values: CDR1 SGHVS, CDR2 FNYEAQ. CDR3 DNA: TGTGCCAGCAGCTTAGGACTAGCGGGGCTGGATACGCAGTATTTT. This encodes CASSLGLAGLDTQYF.

A few counts support this clone. The J gene is TRBJ1-5, the V gene TRBV2, with 7 bases aligning to TRBD1. Germline trimming cut 6 bases from V and 3 bases from J; bases unmatched to any gene: 5. This CDR3 is built from 14 residues. Per germline, CDR1 SNHLY and CDR2 FYNNEI. DNA of the CDR3: TGTGCCAGCAGGGACGACAGGGTCAATCAGCCCCAGCATTTT. This sequence encodes CASRDDRVNQPQHF.

CDR3 sequence: CAWSDSAQGGYTF. CDR3 nucleotides: TGTGCCTGGAGTGATAGTGCCCAGGGTGGCTACACCTTC. This chain uses TRBV30 with TRBJ1-2; D perhaps matches TRBD1 (5 bases). The V gene's germline CDR1 is GTSNPN and CDR2 SVGIG (reference sequence). V was clipped by 1 base and J by 7 bases, with 13 bases between them. The CDR3 runs to 13 residues. The full variable domain, in which reference TRBV30 and TRBJ1-2 provide the parts outside the CDR3, is SQTIHQWPATLVQPVGSPLSLECTVEGTSNPNLYWYRQAAGRGLQLLFYSVGIGQISSEVPQNLSASRPQDRQFILSSKKLLLSDSGFYLCAWSDSAQGGYTFGSGTRLTVV.

The chain recombines TRBV2 with TRBJ1-1, with TRBD1 as a possible D gene (6 bases). This CDR3 is built from 19 residues. Trimming stripped 7 bases from V and 2 bases from J, with 29 bases between. Per the germline V gene, CDR1 is SNHLY and CDR2 is FYNNEI. The CDR3 loop is CASTGPPTGAGAPNTEAFF. The CDR3 nucleotides read TGTGCCAGCACCGGCCCCCCAACTGGGGCAGGGGCTCCTAACACTGAAGCTTTCTTT.

This chain uses TRBV15 with TRBJ2-4; 9 bases agree with TRBD1. The V gene's germline CDR1 is LNHNV and CDR2 YYDKDF (reference sequence). The CDR3 is made up of 16 amino acids. The J segment lost 1 base and the V segment lost 2 bases, leaving 3 bases of the junction unmatched. The CDR3 DNA is TGTGCCACCAGCAGACCACAGGGGGCTGCCAAAAACATTCAGTACTTC. Its translation is CATSRPQGAAKNIQYF.

The V call is TRBV10-3, the J call TRBJ1-1, with a possible D match to TRBD1 (5 bases). CDR3 length: 13 residues. Between the trimmed V and J ends, which lost 0 bases and 11 bases, there was a span of 13 bases. Germline V gene data show CDR1 as ENHRY and CDR2 as SYGVKD. CDR3 amino acids: CAISESLGESAFF. CDR3 in DNA: TGTGCCATCAGTGAGTCCTTGGGGGAGTCCGCTTTCTTT.

The chain uses TRBV27 and TRBJ1-2, with D possibly matching TRBD1 (6 bases). Germline assignment: CDR1 MNHEY and CDR2 SMNVEV (reference sequence). The CDR3 loop spans 12 amino acids. Trimming took 5 bases from V and 6 from J, leaving 10 bases between them. The DNA for the CDR3 is TGTGCCAGCAGTCCCTCAGGGGATGGCTACACCTTC. Encoded protein: CASSPSGDGYTF.

This rearrangement joins TRBV4-3 to TRBJ1-1, with D hard to call. With 0 bases removed from V and 4 bases from J, the gap between germline ends came to 12 bases. This CDR3 contains 15 residues. Germline CDR1 and CDR2: LGHNA and YSLEER. The CDR3 region is CASSQDFLGFTEAFF. CDR3 nucleotide sequence: TGCGCCAGCAGCCAAGATTTTTTGGGTTTCACTGAAGCTTTCTTT.

The V and J genes are TRBV19 and TRBJ1-1, with unresolved D. The CDR3 runs 12 residues. Germline V gene sequence: CDR1 LNHDA, CDR2 SQIVND (reference sequence). V was clipped by 3 bases and J by 7 bases, with 9 bases between them. CDR3 sequence reads: CASSMAPGEAFF. CDR3 sequence (DNA): TGTGCCAGTAGTATGGCGCCCGGTGAAGCTTTCTTT.

This rearrangement joins TRBV27 to TRBJ2-1; TRBD2 matches 9 bases. Germline V lookup: CDR1 MNHEY, CDR2 SMNVEV (reference sequence). This CDR3 is built from 18 residues. Germline trimming cut 4 bases from V and 8 bases from J; bases unmatched to any gene: 18. The CDR3 DNA sequence: TGTGCCAGCAGTTGGGGGAAGAGTTGGCTAGCGGGGCGGGATGAGCAGTTCTTC. Translating it yields CASSWGKSWLAGRDEQFF.

The CDR3 coding sequence is TGTGCCTGGAGTGTACAAGGTGTCCGGACTGAAGCTTTCTTT. Its protein is CAWSVQGVRTEAFF. The genes are TRBV30 and TRBJ1-1; D call uncertain. V was trimmed by 0 bases and J by 5 bases, leaving 13 bases between them. The CDR3 is 14 amino acids. The germline V gene has CDR1 GTSNPN and CDR2 SVGIG (reference sequence).

This rearrangement joins TRBV29-1 to TRBJ1-2; 7 positions match TRBD1. This CDR3 spans 12 amino acids. From germline, CDR1 is SQVTM and CDR2 ANQGSEA. V lost 8 bases, J lost 6 bases, and 9 bases stayed unmatched. The CDR3 DNA reads as TGCAGCCTCCGAGTGGGGACAGATGGCTACACCTTC. Its protein is CSLRVGTDGYTF.

This chain links TRBV2 with TRBJ1-5; 7 bases match TRBD1. The CDR3 totals 15 residues. The trim removed 7 bases at V and 1 base at J, leaving 7 bases unmatched. The germline V gene encodes CDR1 SNHLY and CDR2 FYNNEI. The CDR3 DNA is TGTGCCAGCAATATACAGGGGAACAGCAATCAGCCCCAGCATTTT. This sequence encodes CASNIQGNSNQPQHF. Supplemented by reference TRBV2 and TRBJ1-5, the full variable domain reads EPEVTQTPSHQVTQMGQEVILRCVPISNHLYFYWYRQILGQKVEFLVSFYNNEISEKSEIFDDQFSVERPDGSNFTLKIRSTKLEDSAMYFCASNIQGNSNQPQHFGDGTRLSIL.

This clone has more than one count but fewer than ten. The chain employs TRBV29-1 and TRBJ2-3, with D perhaps TRBD1 (5 bases). V lost 7 bases to trimming and J lost 2 bases, with 13 bases between them. Germline CDR1 is SQVTM and CDR2 is ANQGSEA. CDR3 length: 13 amino acids. The CDR3 loop reads CSARRQFTDTQYF. CDR3 DNA: TGCAGCGCGAGGCGACAGTTCACAGATACGCAGTATTTT.

J is TRBJ1-4 and V is TRBV27, with D unresolved. V shed 8 bases and J shed 12 bases, with 16 bases lying between them. The germline gives CDR1 MNHEY, CDR2 SMNVEV (reference sequence). This CDR3 has 12 residues. CDR3: CASRQGSEQLFF. The CDR3 nucleotides are TGTGCCAGCCGCCAAGGCTCGGAGCAACTGTTTTTT.